A single T cell receptor beta chain is shown here with its context. Antigen unknown. The junction departs from germline at one end; a sequencing error may be responsible. The naive CD8 fraction comprised CD45RO-negative cells positively selected for CCR7 and excluded terminally differentiated effector memory CD45RA+ cells. Repertoires were generated with immunoSEQ multiplex PCR, while TCRdb's copy carries only in-frame clones and drops some. The data show 650,000 to 800,000 clones, 92% seen once. The CDR3 totals 15 residues. Germline V CDR1 and CDR2: SGHDN, FVKESK. The sample is drawn from a study of shared clonotypes between healthy human individuals. Overall study: Donor composition was a couple of women and three men, aged 18 to 49. The plates for each donor numbered three CD4 naive, three CD4 memory, two CD8 naive and one CD8 memory. Study observations and caveats: Non-shared clonotypes were found to have lower generation probabilities than the clonotypes that were shared by all four of the sorted-subset donors. A small donor pool kept down the genetic and exposure-history diversity that was represented.

The V and J genes are TRBV14 and TRBJ2-7; maybe TRBD2 (5 bases). Sample: naive CD8+ T cells sorted from blood. This clonotype was sampled from a man aged 30 to 45 in good health. CDR3 bases: TGTGCCAGCAGCAAAGAGGGCCTTTCCTCCTACGAGCAGTACTTC. Translated, it gives CASSKEGLSSYEQYF.